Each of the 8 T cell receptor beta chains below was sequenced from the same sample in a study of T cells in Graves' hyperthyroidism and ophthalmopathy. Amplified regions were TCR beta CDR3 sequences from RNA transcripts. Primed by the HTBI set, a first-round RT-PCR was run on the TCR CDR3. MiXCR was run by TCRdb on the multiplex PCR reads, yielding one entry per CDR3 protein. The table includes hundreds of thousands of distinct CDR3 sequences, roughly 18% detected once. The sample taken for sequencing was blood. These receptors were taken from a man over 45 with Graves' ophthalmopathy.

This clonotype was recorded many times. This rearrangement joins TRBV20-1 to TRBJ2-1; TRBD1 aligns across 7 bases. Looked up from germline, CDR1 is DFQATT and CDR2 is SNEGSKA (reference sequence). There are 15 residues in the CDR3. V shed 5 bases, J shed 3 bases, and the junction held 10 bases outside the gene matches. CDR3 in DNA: TGCAGTGCTTGGGGTCAGGGGGAGCTCTACAATGAGCAGTTCTTC. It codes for CSAWGQGELYNEQFF.

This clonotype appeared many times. The CDR3 nucleotides are TGTGCCTGGAGGGAGCAGGCGGATCAGCCCCAGCATTTT. It yields the protein CAWREQADQPQHF. The rearrangement links TRBV30 to TRBJ1-5; unclear D gene. Trimming pared 3 bases from V and 5 bases from J, leaving 11 bases between. The V gene's germline CDR1 is GTSNPN and CDR2 SVGIG (reference sequence). This CDR3 region has 13 residues.

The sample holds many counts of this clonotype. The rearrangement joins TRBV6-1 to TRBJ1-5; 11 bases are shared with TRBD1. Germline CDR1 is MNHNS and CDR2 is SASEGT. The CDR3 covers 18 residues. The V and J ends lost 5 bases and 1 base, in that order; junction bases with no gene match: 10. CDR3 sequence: CASSQSGTGGASNQPQHF. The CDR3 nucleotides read TGTGCCAGCAGTCAAAGCGGGACAGGGGGGGCGAGCAATCAGCCCCAGCATTTT.

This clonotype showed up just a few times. In DNA form, the CDR3 reads TGCGCCAGCAGCTTGCGACGAATCGGCAGTTCGTGGGGACTAGCGGGAGTTGACACCGGGGAGCTGTTTTTT. This sequence encodes CASSLRRIGSSWGLAGVDTGELFF. The chain combines TRBV5-1 with TRBJ2-2; 14 nucleotides match TRBD2. V lost 1 base, J lost 3 bases, and 23 bases stayed unmatched. The CDR3 is made up of 24 amino acids. Germline CDR1 is SGHRS and CDR2 is YFSETQ. Combining the CDR3 with reference TRBV5-1 and TRBJ2-2 gives the whole variable domain KAGVTQTPRYLIKTRGQQVTLSCSPISGHRSVSWYQQTPGQGLQFLFEYFSETQRNKGNFPGRFSGRQFSNSRSEMNVSTLELGDSALYLCASSLRRIGSSWGLAGVDTGELFFGEGSRLTVL.

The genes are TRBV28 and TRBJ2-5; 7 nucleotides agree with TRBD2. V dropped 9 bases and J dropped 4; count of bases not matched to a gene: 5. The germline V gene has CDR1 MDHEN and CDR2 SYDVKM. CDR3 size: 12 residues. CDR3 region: CASGGGVETQYF. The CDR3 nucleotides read TGTGCCAGTGGGGGGGGGGTAGAGACCCAGTACTTC.

CDR3 nucleotide sequence: TGTGCCAGCAGTTTCGAACTGACTAGCGGGAGAACAGATACGCAGTATTTT. It translates to CASSFELTSGRTDTQYF. The rearrangement joins TRBV28 to TRBJ2-3, with 12 nucleotides matching TRBD2. V was clipped by 3 bases and J by 3 bases; unmatched bases: 7. CDR1 is MDHEN, CDR2 SYDVKM, per germline. The CDR3 has 17 amino acids.

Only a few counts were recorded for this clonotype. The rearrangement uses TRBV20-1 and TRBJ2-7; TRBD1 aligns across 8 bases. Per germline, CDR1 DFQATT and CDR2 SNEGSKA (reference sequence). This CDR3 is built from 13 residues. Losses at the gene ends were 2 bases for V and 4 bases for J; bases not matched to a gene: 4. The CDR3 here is CSARRRGRYEQYF. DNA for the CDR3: TGCAGTGCTAGACGCAGGGGGCGATACGAGCAGTACTTC.

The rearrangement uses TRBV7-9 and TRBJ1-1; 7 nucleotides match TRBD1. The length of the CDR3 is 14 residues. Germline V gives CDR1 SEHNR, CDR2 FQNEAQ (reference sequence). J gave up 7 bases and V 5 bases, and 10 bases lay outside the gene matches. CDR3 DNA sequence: TGTGCCAGCAGCCTAACAGGGGCCGCGGGTGAAGCTTTCTTT. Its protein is CASSLTGAAGEAFF.